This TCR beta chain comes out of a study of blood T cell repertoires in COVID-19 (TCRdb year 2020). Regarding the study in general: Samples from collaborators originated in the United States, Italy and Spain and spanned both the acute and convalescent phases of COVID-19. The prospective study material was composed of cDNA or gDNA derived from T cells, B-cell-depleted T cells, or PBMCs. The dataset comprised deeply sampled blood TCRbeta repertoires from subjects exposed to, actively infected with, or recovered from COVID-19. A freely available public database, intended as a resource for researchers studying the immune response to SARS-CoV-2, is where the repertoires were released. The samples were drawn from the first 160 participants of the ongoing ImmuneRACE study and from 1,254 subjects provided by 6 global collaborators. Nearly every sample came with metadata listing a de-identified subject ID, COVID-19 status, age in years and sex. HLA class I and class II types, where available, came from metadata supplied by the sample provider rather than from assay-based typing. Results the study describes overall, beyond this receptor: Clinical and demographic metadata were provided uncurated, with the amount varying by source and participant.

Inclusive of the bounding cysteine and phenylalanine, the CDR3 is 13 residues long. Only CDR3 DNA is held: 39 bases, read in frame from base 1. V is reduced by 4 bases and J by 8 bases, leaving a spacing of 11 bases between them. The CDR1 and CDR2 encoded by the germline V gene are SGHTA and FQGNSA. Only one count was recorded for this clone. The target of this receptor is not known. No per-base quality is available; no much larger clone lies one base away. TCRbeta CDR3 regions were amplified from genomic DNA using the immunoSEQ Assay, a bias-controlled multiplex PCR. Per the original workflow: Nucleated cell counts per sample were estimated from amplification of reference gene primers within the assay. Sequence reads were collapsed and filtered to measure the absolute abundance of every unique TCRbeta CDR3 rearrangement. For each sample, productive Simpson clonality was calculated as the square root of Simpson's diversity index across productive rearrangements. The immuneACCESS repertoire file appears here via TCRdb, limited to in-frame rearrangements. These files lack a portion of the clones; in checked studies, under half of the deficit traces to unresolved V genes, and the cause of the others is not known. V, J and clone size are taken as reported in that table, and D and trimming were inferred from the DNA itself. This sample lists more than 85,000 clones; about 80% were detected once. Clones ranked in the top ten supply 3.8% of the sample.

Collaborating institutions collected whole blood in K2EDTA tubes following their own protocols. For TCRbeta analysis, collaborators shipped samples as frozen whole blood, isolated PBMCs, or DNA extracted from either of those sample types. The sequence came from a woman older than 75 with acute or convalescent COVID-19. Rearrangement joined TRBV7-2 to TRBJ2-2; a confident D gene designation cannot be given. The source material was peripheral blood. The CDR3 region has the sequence CASSSQIAGELFF. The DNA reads TGTGCCAGCAGCTCCCAGATCGCAGGGGAGCTGTTTTTT.